This T cell receptor (beta chain) derives from a study of vaccination and CD4 T cells after COVID-19. Study in general: At a median approximately 72 days (range 14 to 241) after dose two, post-vaccine samples were obtained.

Remarks on this clonotype: What it recognizes is unknown. Possible read error: a much larger clone is one base away.

The Oncomine TCR Beta short-read assay generated sequence data from the DNA of cultured CD4+ T cells. The source of extracted genomic DNA was cultured CD4+ T cells. TCRdb redid the calling of the PCR reads with MiXCR, one entry per CDR3 protein. The profile shows approximately 21,000 distinct CDR3 sequences, roughly 29% of them singletons. V was trimmed by 3 bases and J by 3 bases, leaving 14 bases between them. CDR1 is ENHRY and CDR2 is SYGVKD in the germline V gene. The CDR3 is 15 residues long. Documented treatment: roughly 11-day PBMC culture with coronavirus spike peptide pools or control peptides (ViraFEST assay). The authors cultured some 1.9 million PBMCs per well with 7.5 to 10 IU/ml IL-2 and about 9.9 ug/ml peptide pools.

The chain links TRBV10-3 to TRBJ1-1, with D possibly TRBD1 on 6 matching bases. The sequencing input was cultured CD4+ T cells from blood. This TCR came from a human donor with COVID-19. CDR3 nucleotide sequence: TGTGCCATCAGTGACAATACAGGGAGGCACACTGAAGCTTTCTTT. This gives the protein CAISDNTGRHTEAFF.